These 32 T cell receptor beta chains were all obtained from the same sample, sequenced in a study of T cell clones after liver transplantation. TCRdb's table, derived via immunoSEQ multiplex PCR, lists solely in-frame clones and lacks some. Of 70,000 or so clones in the sample, 80% to 95% are singletons; the top ten hold 0.85% to 1%. The material was CD4+ T cells from blood, obtained about 27 months after liver transplant. The receptors were gathered from a human patient who received a liver transplant. These T cells may partly come from the graft donor.

The chain combines TRBV7-6 with TRBJ2-7, with TRBD2 matching over 7 bases. The CDR3 is 13 residues long. Germline values: CDR1 SGHVS, CDR2 FNYEAQ. Losses at the gene ends were 5 bases for V and 3 bases for J; bases not matched to a gene: 4. In DNA form, the CDR3 reads TGTGCCAGCAGCGTGAGCGGGAACTACGAGCAGTACTTC. Translated, it gives CASSVSGNYEQYF.

V and J are TRBV7-2 and TRBJ2-7, with 10 bases lining up with TRBD2. The ends lost 5 bases at V and 3 bases at J; junction bases unmatched: 7. The CDR3 contains 15 residues. Germline CDR1 is SGHTA and CDR2 is FQGNSA. DNA for the CDR3: TGTGCCAGCAGCCCCCTAGGGACTAGCGTCTACGAGCAGTACTTC. Its translation is CASSPLGTSVYEQYF.

The J gene is TRBJ2-3, the V gene TRBV6-1, with D tentatively TRBD2 (5 bases). Germline CDR1 is MNHNS and CDR2 is SASEGT. The CDR3 covers 14 residues. The V gene lost 4 bases and the J gene lost 2 bases, with 10 bases spanning the gap. CDR3 sequence: CASSGTAATDTQYF. CDR3 bases: TGTGCCAGCAGTGGGACTGCCGCCACAGATACGCAGTATTTT.

The gene calls are TRBV5-1 and TRBJ1-2, with 8 bases aligning to TRBD1. The junction had 2 bases not matched to a gene; V was cut back by 3 bases and J by 1 base. Germline lookup yields CDR1 SGHRS and CDR2 YFSETQ. This CDR3 spans 14 amino acids. The CDR3 DNA reads TGCGCCAGCAGCTCCGGACAGGGTAACTATGGCTACACCTTC. Its protein product is CASSSGQGNYGYTF.

The chain links TRBV11-3 to TRBJ1-2; no clear D. Trimming left V 6 bases short and J 2 bases short, with 7 bases between. The CDR3 is made up of 12 amino acids. The germline CDR1 and CDR2 sequences are SGHNT and YENEEA. As DNA, the CDR3 is TGTGCCAGCAGGGACGGAAACTATGGCTACACCTTC. Translation gives CASRDGNYGYTF.

The rearrangement joins TRBV5-1 to TRBJ2-6; perhaps D is TRBD1 or TRBD2 (5 bases each). CDR1 SGHRS and CDR2 YFSETQ come from the germline V gene. The V and J ends lost 5 bases and 4 bases respectively, with 19 bases between them. This CDR3 region has 17 residues. The CDR3 DNA reads TGCGCCAGCAGTATGGGGGTGCCCTTGGACGGGGCCAACGTCCTGACTTTC. The encoded protein is CASSMGVPLDGANVLTF.

V is TRBV19 and J is TRBJ2-1; D is undetermined. The CDR3 is made up of 11 amino acids. V was clipped by 7 bases and J by 10 bases, with 11 bases between them. CDR1 and CDR2 from the germline V gene are LNHDA and SQIVND (reference sequence). Here the CDR3 reads CASTFVGEQFF. The CDR3 bases are TGTGCCAGTACCTTTGTGGGCGAGCAGTTCTTC.

The chain recombines TRBV18 with TRBJ2-7; D call uncertain. The germline V gene encodes CDR1 KGHSH and CDR2 LQKENI. V was cut by 3 bases and J by 0 bases, with 3 bases left in between. The CDR3 sequence is 12 residues long. This chain's CDR3 is CASSPASYEQYF. The CDR3 nucleotides read TGTGCCAGCTCACCGGCCTCCTACGAGCAGTACTTC.

This chain joins TRBV5-1 and TRBJ2-3, with 7 bases that match TRBD2. Trimming at V came to 0 bases and at J to 1 base, leaving 2 bases not matched to a gene. There are 15 residues in the CDR3. Germline CDR1 is SGHRS and CDR2 is YFSETQ. The CDR3 loop reads CASSLVLAGTDTQYF. In DNA, the CDR3 is TGCGCCAGCAGCTTGGTTCTAGCGGGCACAGATACGCAGTATTTT.

The chain carries TRBV5-1 and TRBJ2-7; 7 nucleotides line up with TRBD2. The CDR3 has 15 residues. The V gene's germline CDR1 is SGHRS and CDR2 YFSETQ. The J segment lost 4 bases and the V segment lost 4 bases, leaving 11 bases of the junction unmatched. CDR3 nucleotide sequence: TGCGCCAGCAGCCTGACTAGCCCGGGAATATACGAGCAGTACTTC. Its protein product is CASSLTSPGIYEQYF.

This chain links TRBV25-1 with TRBJ1-4; tentative D call: TRBD1 (5 bases). V was pared by 3 bases and J by 12 bases, with 14 bases between. The CDR3 is 13 residues long. Germline V gene sequence: CDR1 MGHDK, CDR2 SYGVNS. The DNA of the CDR3 is TGTGCCAGCAGTGACTTAACCCCCAGGGAACTGTTTTTT. This encodes CASSDLTPRELFF. The full variable domain, its missing parts supplied by reference TRBV25-1 and TRBJ1-4, is EADIYQTPRYLVIGTGKKITLECSQTMGHDKMYWYQQDPGMELHLIHYSYGVNSTEKGDLSSESTVSRIRTEHFPLTLESARPSHTSQYLCASSDLTPRELFFGSGTQLSVL.

The V call is TRBV11-2, the J call TRBJ1-1; D call uncertain. Germline CDR1 reads SGHAT; CDR2 reads FQNNGV. This CDR3 is 14 amino acids long. The V gene lost 1 base and the J gene lost 1 base, with 7 bases spanning the gap. This CDR3 reads CASSLVFWNTEAFF. CDR3 bases: TGTGCCAGCAGCTTAGTGTTCTGGAACACTGAAGCTTTCTTT.

The chain uses TRBV2 and TRBJ2-5, with D unclear. The DNA end is a closer match to TRBJ2-7, so the J assignment may be wrong. Germline values: CDR1 SNHLY, CDR2 FYNNEI. This CDR3 is built from 11 residues. The CDR3 DNA sequence: TGTGCCAGCAGTTACTCCTACGAGCAGTACTTC. Its translation: CASSYSYEQYF.

CDR3 loop: CASRTAPNQPQHF. The CDR3 DNA sequence: TGTGCCAGCAGAACAGCGCCCAATCAGCCCCAGCATTTT. The V call is TRBV28, the J call TRBJ1-5; D remains ambiguous. Germline loops: CDR1 MDHEN, CDR2 SYDVKM. This CDR3 contains 13 residues. V was clipped by 6 bases and J by 3 bases, with 9 bases between them.

The genes are TRBV28 and TRBJ2-7; 7 bases line up with TRBD2. V lost 8 bases and J lost 6; bases outside the gene matches: 13. There are 14 residues in the CDR3. CDR1 is MDHEN, CDR2 SYDVKM, per germline. CDR3 sequence: CASGGASGPLEQYF. For the CDR3, the DNA is TGTGCCAGCGGTGGCGCTAGCGGCCCTCTCGAGCAGTACTTC.

This clone was seen a single time. CDR3 in DNA: TGTGCCAGCAGTTCTAGGGACCGTGCTGAAGCTTTCTTT. Its translation is CASSSRDRAEAFF. This rearrangement joins TRBV6-1 to TRBJ1-1; TRBD1 might be the D (5 bases). V was trimmed by 5 bases and J by 6 bases, leaving 13 bases between them. Per germline, CDR1 MNHNS and CDR2 SASEGT. The CDR3 length is 13 residues.

This clone has just one count. This chain uses TRBV9 with TRBJ1-1, with D hard to call. The CDR3 totals 12 residues. CDR1 and CDR2 from the germline V gene are SGDLS and YYNGEE. V shed 0 bases and J shed 10 bases, with 10 bases lying between them. As DNA, the CDR3 is TGTGCCAGCAGCGTAGACACTGGACCAGCTTTCTTT. Its protein product is CASSVDTGPAFF. The complete variable domain, with remaining parts taken from reference TRBV9 and TRBJ1-1, reads DSGVTQTPKHLITATGQRVTLRCSPRSGDLSVYWYQQSLDQGLQFLIQYYNGEERAKGNILERFSAQQFPDLHSELNLSSLELGDSALYFCASSVDTGPAFFGQGTRLTVV.

The V and J genes are TRBV11-3 and TRBJ2-2; 7 positions agree with TRBD1. Germline V gives CDR1 SGHNT, CDR2 YENEEA. The CDR3 length is 15 residues. V gave up 6 bases and J gave up 8 bases; unmatched junction bases: 12. The CDR3 nucleotides are TGTGCCAGCAGTCCTCGGGACAGTGATGGGGGGGAGCTGTTTTTT. It is translated as CASSPRDSDGGELFF.

V gene TRBV6-6 combines with J gene TRBJ1-5; D gene uncertain. Trimming took 6 bases from V and 4 from J, leaving 16 bases between them. CDR3 length: 15 amino acids. Germline V gene sequence: CDR1 MNHNY, CDR2 SVGAGI (reference sequence). The CDR3 DNA follows: TGTGCCAGCAGACGTGACCGAAGACAAAATCAGCCCCAGCATTTT. Translated, it gives CASRRDRRQNQPQHF.

The J gene is TRBJ1-4, the V gene TRBV18; 9 bases agree with TRBD1. Germline V lookup: CDR1 KGHSH, CDR2 LQKENI. This CDR3 is 16 amino acids long. Losses at the gene ends were 6 bases for V and 5 bases for J; bases not matched to a gene: 10. CDR3 sequence (DNA): TGTGCCAGCTCTCCCAGAACGGGACAGGGAAATGAAAAACTGTTTTTT. Protein: CASSPRTGQGNEKLFF.

The V and J genes are TRBV19 and TRBJ2-3; 13 bases map to TRBD2. With 7 bases clipped from V and 0 bases from J, the junction kept 4 bases outside the gene matches. The germline CDR1 and CDR2 sequences are LNHDA and SQIVND (reference sequence). The CDR3 length is 16 residues. DNA of the CDR3: TGTGCCAGTACCCGGACTAGCGGGAGTAGCACAGATACGCAGTATTTT. Amino acid sequence: CASTRTSGSSTDTQYF.

The chain carries TRBV27 and TRBJ2-7; D may be TRBD2 (6 bases). Germline loops: CDR1 MNHEY, CDR2 SMNVEV (reference sequence). Trimming took 0 bases from V and 4 from J, leaving 13 bases between them. The CDR3 runs to 15 residues. CDR3 nucleotide sequence: TGTGCCAGCAGTTTATCTACCGGGAGCTTTTACGAGCAGTACTTC. This translates into CASSLSTGSFYEQYF.

The genes are TRBV7-2 and TRBJ2-2, with 7 positions matching TRBD1. The J segment lost 0 bases and the V segment lost 5 bases, leaving 6 bases of the junction unmatched. This CDR3 contains 16 residues. Per the germline V gene, CDR1 is SGHTA and CDR2 is FQGNSA. CDR3 sequence reads: CASSRETGTNTGELFF. Here the CDR3 DNA reads TGTGCCAGCAGCAGAGAGACAGGGACGAACACCGGGGAGCTGTTTTTT.

The V and J genes are TRBV18 and TRBJ2-4, with D unresolved. The germline CDR1 and CDR2 sequences are KGHSH and LQKENI. The V end was cut by 3 bases, the J end by 1 base, with 4 bases between. This CDR3 region has 13 residues. The CDR3: CASSPEAKNIQYF. In DNA form, the CDR3 reads TGTGCCAGCTCACCGGAGGCCAAAAACATTCAGTACTTC.

This sequence joins TRBV9 and TRBJ2-7; 7 bases line up with TRBD2. Germline assignment: CDR1 SGDLS and CDR2 YYNGEE. This CDR3 contains 15 residues. With 0 bases clipped from V and 0 bases from J, the junction kept 3 bases outside the gene matches. CDR3: CASSVDSGVSYEQYF. Here the CDR3 DNA reads TGTGCCAGCAGCGTAGACAGCGGGGTCTCCTACGAGCAGTACTTC.

The chain links TRBV19 to TRBJ1-1; D ambiguous. The CDR3 covers 12 residues. CDR1 is LNHDA, CDR2 SQIVND, per germline (reference sequence). The V end lost 1 base, the J end lost 9 bases, and 9 bases lay between the germline ends. CDR3 in DNA: TGTGCCAGTAGTATAGGGGCACCCCAAGCTTTCTTT. As protein: CASSIGAPQAFF.

The CDR3 here is CASSQTGVSYEQYF. DNA for the CDR3: TGTGCCAGCAGCCAGACAGGAGTCTCCTACGAGCAGTACTTC. The V call is TRBV5-6, the J call TRBJ2-7; D perhaps matches TRBD1 (6 bases). CDR1 SGHDT and CDR2 YYEEEE come from the germline V gene. This CDR3 has 14 amino acids. V was cut by 4 bases and J by 0 bases, with 11 bases left in between.

The chain joins TRBV28 to TRBJ2-5; TRBD1 agrees at 9 bases. This CDR3 is 16 amino acids long. V was pared by 6 bases and J by 5 bases, with 13 bases of the junction left unmatched. Germline-derived CDR1 and CDR2 are MDHEN and SYDVKM. The CDR3 loop reads CASSTTGGTGVETQYF. The CDR3 DNA is TGTGCCAGCAGCACGACAGGGGGAACGGGGGTTGAGACCCAGTACTTC.

The rearrangement links TRBV7-9 to TRBJ1-1; D uncertain. CDR1 is SEHNR and CDR2 is FQNEAQ in the germline V gene (reference sequence). The CDR3 spans 13 residues. Trimming pared 5 bases from V and 4 bases from J, leaving 11 bases between. CDR3 sequence: CASSLFAATEAFF. Written as DNA, the CDR3 is TGTGCCAGCAGCCTCTTCGCGGCCACTGAAGCTTTCTTT.

The chain has TRBV19 and TRBJ2-5, with unresolved D. The ends were cut back, 3 bases at V and 4 bases at J, with 9 bases in the middle. The germline V gene has CDR1 LNHDA and CDR2 SQIVND (reference sequence). CDR3 length equals 13 residues. The DNA for the CDR3 is TGTGCCAGTAGTATCGGCAGACGAGAGACCCAGTACTTC. Protein product: CASSIGRRETQYF.

V usage is TRBV19 and J usage is TRBJ2-5; D remains unclear. This CDR3 is 15 amino acids long. The V gene's germline CDR1 is LNHDA and CDR2 SQIVND (reference sequence). Trimming took 2 bases from V and 5 from J, leaving 15 bases between them. DNA of the CDR3: TGTGCCAGTAGTATAAACTTGGGGTTGGGGGAGACCCAGTACTTC. This translates into CASSINLGLGETQYF.

This rearrangement joins TRBV28 to TRBJ2-5; 8 nucleotides line up with TRBD1. The CDR3 has 14 amino acids. The germline CDR1 and CDR2 sequences are MDHEN and SYDVKM. Losses at the gene ends were 2 bases for V and 4 bases for J; bases not matched to a gene: 3. For the CDR3, the DNA is TGTGCCAGCAGTTTAACAGGGGGTCCAGAGACCCAGTACTTC. Protein sequence: CASSLTGGPETQYF.